These 24 T cell receptor beta chains were all obtained from the same sample, sequenced in a study of tumor-infiltrating lymphocytes in primary liver carcinoma. Starting material of 400 to 600 ng total RNA yielded TCR beta cDNA via a constant-region primer. Three nested multiplex PCR rounds of slightly modified ARM-PCR generated TCR beta libraries. TRBV1-TRBV30 forward primers paired with a C-beta reverse primer drove the first two PCR rounds, about 10 cycles each. TCRdb itself ran the multiplex PCR reads through MiXCR, one entry per CDR3 protein. The profile shows about 78,000 distinct CDR3 sequences, over 70% of them singletons. Starting material for RNA and DNA co-extraction consisted of roughly 17-31 mg of unsorted bulk tissue. Material for sequencing was liver tumor tissue from sampling region 4. Indicated subset: tumor region T4, right-lateral pole. All receptors come from a woman aged 55-75 years with primary liver carcinoma and hepatitis B virus infection.

Only one count was recorded for this clonotype. Lacking the conserved final phenylalanine or tryptophan, this CDR3 likely reflects a read error. The chain employs TRBV29-1 and TRBJ1-1; D remains ambiguous. Germline V gene lookup returns CDR1 SQVTM and CDR2 ANQGSEA. The CDR3 length is 13 residues. V lost 4 bases, J lost 0 bases, and 9 bases lay in between. DNA of the CDR3: TGCAGCGTTGTTTTCTTCATGAACACTGAAGCTTTCTTA. Translated, it gives CSVVFFMNTEAFL.

As to this clonotype: A read error may produce the germline difference seen at one junction end. The CDR3 reads CASSFPGTVAYNEQFF. The CDR3 nucleotides are TGCGCCAGTAGCTTCCCCGGTACAGTCGCCTACAATGAGCAGTTCTTC. The chain employs TRBV5-1 and TRBJ2-1; D not resolved. The CDR3 runs to 16 residues. Germline V gene lookup returns CDR1 SGHRS and CDR2 YFSETQ.

The V call is TRBV30, the J call TRBJ1-5; D perhaps matches TRBD1 (6 bases). Germline V CDR1 and CDR2: GTSNPN, SVGIG (reference sequence). This CDR3 contains 14 residues. V was clipped by 6 bases and J by 9 bases, with 21 bases between them. The CDR3: CACEGGSKIRPQHF. As DNA, the CDR3 is TGTGCCTGTGAGGGGGGGTCCAAGATCAGGCCCCAGCATTTT.

The DNA for the CDR3 is TGCAGTGCTACAGGGTTTGGGGAGACCCAGTACTTC. The encoded protein is CSATGFGETQYF. The chain joins TRBV29-1 to TRBJ2-5; possibly TRBD1 for D (6 bases). The CDR3 extends over 12 amino acids. The V gene's germline CDR1 is SQVTM and CDR2 ANQGSEA.

Comments on this clonotype: A read error is possible here, since a much larger clone lies one base away. The chain carries TRBV10-3 and TRBJ1-1; D is possibly TRBD1 (6 bases). CDR1 is ENHRY and CDR2 is SYGVKD in the germline V gene. The CDR3 has 13 residues. The CDR3 DNA reads TGTGGCACTCGACAGGATATGAACACTGAAGCTTTCTTT. Protein product: CGTRQDMNTEAFF.

Turning to this clonotype: A read error is possible here, since a much larger clone lies one base away. The rearrangement uses TRBV7-9 and TRBJ1-3; the D is unclear. This CDR3 spans 16 amino acids. V shed 5 bases and J shed 2 bases, with 16 bases lying between them. Germline V gene sequence: CDR1 SEHNR, CDR2 FQNEAQ (reference sequence). The CDR3 DNA reads as TGTGCCAGCAGCCGATCGGTGGGAGCAGCTGGAAACACCATATATTTT. This encodes CASSRSVGAAGNTIYF.

This chain links TRBV11-3 with TRBJ2-5, with D perhaps TRBD1 or TRBD2 (6 bases each). From germline, CDR1 is SGHNT and CDR2 YENEEA. The CDR3 length is 15 residues. The CDR3 reads CDGSLGGGPGDTKYF. The CDR3 DNA reads TGTGACGGCAGCTTAGGCGGAGGGCCAGGGGACACCAAGTACTTC. Full variable domain (outside the CDR3, taken from reference TRBV11-3 and TRBJ2-5): EAGVVQSPRYKIIEKKQPVAFWCNPISGHNTLYWYLQNLGQGPELLIRYENEEAVDDSQLPKDRFSAERLKGVDSTLKIQPAELGDSAVYLCDGSLGGGPGDTKYFGPGTRLLVL.

In this sample, this clonotype turned up a few times. A much larger clone differs from this one at a single base, so this may be a read error. The V call is TRBV6-2 or TRBV6-3, the J call TRBJ2-1; TRBD2 agrees at 10 bases. The CDR3 sequence is 15 residues long. Germline V gene data show CDR1 as MNHEY and CDR2 as SVGEGT. CDR3 in DNA: TGTGCCAGCAGGCCCCCCGCTAGCGGGAGCTGTGAGCGGTTCTTC. Amino acids: CASRPPASGSCERFF.

This clonotype showed up just a few times. V usage is TRBV29-1 and J usage is TRBJ1-3, with D uncertain. V lost 7 bases and J lost 1, with 23 bases in between. The CDR3 is 17 residues long. Germline CDR1 and CDR2: SQVTM and ANQGSEA. The CDR3 reads CSAQRGEGTGSGNTIYF. The CDR3 nucleotides are TGCAGCGCTCAAAGAGGAGAGGGAACGGGATCTGGAAACACCATATATTTT.

To note about this clonotype: A much larger clone differs by one base, so this may be a read error. The chain has TRBV14 and TRBJ2-5, with D uncertain. CDR3 length equals 15 residues. CDR1 and CDR2 (germline): SGHDN, FVKESK. The CDR3 sequence: CASSQALVAQETKYF. The CDR3 DNA reads as TGTGCCAGCAGCCAAGCCCTGGTGGCACAAGAGACCAAGTACTTC.

This clonotype was counted many times. The chain uses TRBV28 and TRBJ1-6; TRBD1 matches 7 bases. Germline trimming cut 5 bases from V and 7 bases from J; bases unmatched to any gene: 5. CDR1 MDHEN and CDR2 SYDVKM come from the germline V gene. The CDR3 length is 14 residues. Written as DNA, the CDR3 is TGTGCCAGCAGTCATGGACAGGAGAATTCACCCCTCCACTTT. Residues: CASSHGQENSPLHF.

The V and J genes are TRBV7-2 and TRBJ1-1; no clear D. This CDR3 has 15 residues. The ends were cut back, 2 bases at V and 9 bases at J, with 19 bases in the middle. Germline CDR1 is SGHTA and CDR2 is FQGNSA. The DNA of the CDR3 is TGTGCCAGCAGCTTAAACGAGCTCCGCGCCTCGAAAGCTTTCTTT. It is translated as CASSLNELRASKAFF.

A remark on this clonotype: The final CDR3 position lacks the conserved phenylalanine or tryptophan, pointing to a likely read error. The V call is TRBV29-1, the J call TRBJ2-2, with D perhaps matching TRBD1 or TRBD2 (5 bases each). There are 13 residues in the CDR3. Germline CDR1 SQVTM, CDR2 ANQGSEA. CDR3: CNVTGHSGGELFY. The CDR3 nucleotides are TGCAACGTTACGGGGCACTCGGGTGGGGAGCTGTTTTAT.

This clonotype appeared many times. The J gene is TRBJ2-5, the V gene TRBV5-4; D may be TRBD2 (6 bases). The CDR3 contains 14 residues. The V end was cut by 1 base, the J end by 5 bases, with 12 bases between. Germline assignment: CDR1 SGHNT and CDR2 YYREEE (reference sequence). The CDR3 region has the DNA TGTGCCAGCAGCTTGATGACTAGTAGGGAGACCCAGTACTTC. It encodes CASSLMTSRETQYF.

Notes on this clonotype: This may stem from a read error, because a much larger clone lies one nucleotide away. The chain uses TRBV2 and TRBJ2-3; the D is unclear. The CDR3 is made up of 11 amino acids. Germline V CDR1 and CDR2: SNHLY, FYNNEI. As DNA, the CDR3 is TGTGCCAGCGCTAGTGGAGATACGCGGTATTTT. This encodes CASASGDTRYF.

This chain's CDR3 is CTSSLGRQTSGGETQYF. CDR3 coding DNA: TGTACTAGCAGCTTAGGGCGGCAGACTAGCGGGGGAGAGACCCAGTACTTC. V and J are TRBV7-7 and TRBJ2-5; 12 bases align to TRBD2. CDR1 is SSHAT and CDR2 is FNYEAQ in the germline V gene (reference sequence). The CDR3 has 17 amino acids.

As to this clonotype: The junction and the germline gene differ at one end; a read error may be behind it. The rearrangement links TRBV20-1 to TRBJ1-1; no definite D call. Germline assignment: CDR1 DFQATT and CDR2 SNEGSKA (reference sequence). The CDR3 is made up of 14 amino acids. The CDR3 sequence is CIAKRQAVNTEAFF. The CDR3 nucleotides are TGCATTGCTAAGAGGCAGGCTGTGAACACTGAAGCTTTCTTT.

About this clonotype itself: Because it lacks the conserved phenylalanine or tryptophan at the end, this CDR3 is likely a read error. The V gene is TRBV5-6, the J gene TRBJ2-1; D ambiguous. CDR1 SGHDT and CDR2 YYEEEE come from the germline V gene. The CDR3 has 13 amino acids. V shed 4 bases and J shed 8 bases, with 13 bases lying between them. CDR3 in DNA: TGTGCCAGCAGCCCAGCACAGTACTATGAGCAGTTCATC. Its protein product is CASSPAQYYEQFI.

Comment on this clonotype: A junction boundary mismatches the germline segment, possibly from a read error. The chain has TRBV11-2 and TRBJ2-1; 8 nucleotides agree with TRBD2. Germline-derived CDR1 and CDR2 are SGHAT and FQNNGV. The CDR3 loop spans 17 amino acids. The CDR3: CASSRRLTGGLGDEQSF. DNA of the CDR3: TGTGCCAGCAGCAGGAGACTAACGGGAGGGCTGGGGGATGAGCAGTCCTTC. The whole variable domain, filled in from reference TRBV11-2 and TRBJ2-1, reads EAGVAQSPRYKIIEKRQSVAFWCNPISGHATLYWYQQILGQGPKLLIQFQNNGVVDDSQLPKDRFSAERLKGVDSTLKIQPAKLEDSAVYLCASSRRLTGGLGDEQSFGPGTRLTVL.

This clonotype appeared a single time. It may be a read error: a sequence one base away is much more abundant. The rearrangement joins TRBV28 to TRBJ1-1; D remains ambiguous. The CDR3 loop spans 12 amino acids. Trimming removed 1 base at V and 11 bases at J, with 11 bases between. CDR1 is MDHEN and CDR2 is SYDVKM in the germline V gene. DNA of the CDR3: TGTGCCAGCAGTTTATCGGGCAGGATTGCTTTCTTT. Its protein is CASSLSGRIAFF. The full variable domain, its missing parts supplied by reference TRBV28 and TRBJ1-1, is DVKVTQSSRYLVKRTGEKVFLECVQDMDHENMFWYRQDPGLGLRLIYFSYDVKMKEKGDIPEGYSVSREKKERFSLILESASTNQTSMYLCASSLSGRIAFFGQGTRLTVV.

This clonotype has a handful of counts. The rearrangement uses TRBV11-2 and TRBJ2-1; D remains ambiguous. There are 14 residues in the CDR3. Per the germline V gene, CDR1 is SGHAT and CDR2 is FQNNGV. With 7 bases removed from V and 3 bases from J, the gap between germline ends came to 13 bases. The chain's CDR3 is CASTPDGGYNEQFF. DNA of the CDR3: TGTGCCAGCACCCCCGATGGCGGCTACAATGAGCAGTTCTTC. Full variable domain (remainder filled in from reference TRBV11-2 and TRBJ2-1): EAGVAQSPRYKIIEKRQSVAFWCNPISGHATLYWYQQILGQGPKLLIQFQNNGVVDDSQLPKDRFSAERLKGVDSTLKIQPAKLEDSAVYLCASTPDGGYNEQFFGPGTRLTVL.

A note on this clonotype: A read error may be the cause here, since a much bigger clone is one base away. The V gene is TRBV28, the J gene TRBJ2-7; possible D gene TRBD2, 5 bases. The V gene lost 10 bases and the J gene lost 3 bases, with 16 bases spanning the gap. This CDR3 is built from 13 residues. Germline V lookup: CDR1 MDHEN, CDR2 SYDVKM. The CDR3 DNA sequence: TGTGCCATCGCGGGTTCCCCCCACTACGAGCAGTACTTC. As protein: CAIAGSPHYEQYF. Drawing the rest from reference TRBV28 and TRBJ2-7, the complete variable domain is DVKVTQSSRYLVKRTGEKVFLECVQDMDHENMFWYRQDPGLGLRLIYFSYDVKMKEKGDIPEGYSVSREKKERFSLILESASTNQTSMYLCAIAGSPHYEQYFGPGTRLTVT.

Concerning this clonotype: A much larger clonotype is one base distant, so this may be a read error. The V and J genes are TRBV5-5 and TRBJ1-3; no clear D. Germline V lookup: CDR1 SGHKS, CDR2 YYEKEE (reference sequence). The CDR3 length is 15 residues. As DNA, the CDR3 is TGTGCCGGCAGCTGGGTTGCGGGCTCTGGAAACACCATATATTTT. Protein product: CAGSWVAGSGNTIYF.

A note on this clonotype: A much larger clone lies one base from this, so it may be a read error. The chain links TRBV6-4 to TRBJ2-1; 9 bases are a match to TRBD1. The CDR3 consists of 14 residues. In germline, CDR1 is MRHNA, CDR2 SNTAGT. Trimming cost V 6 bases and J 6 bases; bases outside gene matches: 6. CDR3 bases: TGTGCCAGCAGACGGACAGGGGAAAGCAATGAGCAGTTCTTC. Translated, it gives CASRRTGESNEQFF.